Detailed here is one T cell receptor (beta chain). Its cognate antigen is unknown. This sample also contains other DNA sequences that code for the same CDR3. The source of the sample is a study of shared clonotypes between healthy human individuals. Across the whole study: Donor ages ranged 18 to 49 years: a couple of women, a few men. Overall study results and limits: The generation probabilities recorded for non-shared clonotypes fell below those of clonotypes shared by all four donors. Limited genetic and exposure-history diversity came from having few donors.

The CDR3 is 15 residues long. The V segment lost 2 bases and the J segment 2 bases; nucleotides outside the gene matches: 2. Germline CDR1 and CDR2: MDHEN and SYDVKM. Each replicate PCR on the sorted subsets used roughly 200 ng DNA (approximately 33,000 T cell genomes). Sequencing was performed with immunoSEQ multiplex PCR; in TCRdb, only in-frame clones are kept and a portion is missing. Here the sample spans around 990,000 clones, 70% to 80% being singletons. The source of this sequence is a man aged 18 to 29 in good health. Some clones in this sample may be carry-over from other donors' samples. The V call is TRBV28, the J call TRBJ1-2; 10 bases are shared with TRBD1. The specimen sequenced was memory CD4+ T cells from PBMCs. As to subset: CD45RA-negative fraction. The CDR3 reads CASSLPGQGNYGYTF. The DNA of the CDR3 is TGTGCCAGCAGTTTACCGGGACAGGGGAACTATGGCTACACCTTC.